The 26 T cell receptor beta chains in this list originate from one sample, sequenced in a study of chemoradiotherapy in HPV16-positive cancers. The protocol was immunoSEQ multiplex PCR, while the TCRdb copy is restricted to in-frame clones and leaves out a portion. The sample includes fewer than 9,500 clones, roughly 84% seen only once; the top ten take 3.5%. The specimen comprised tumor tissue, sampled from a patient who underwent chemoradiotherapy. Every receptor here comes from a human donor with HPV-associated anogenital cancer.

This chain joins TRBV5-1 and TRBJ1-1; 9 positions agree with TRBD1. The CDR3 totals 15 residues. Per germline, CDR1 SGHRS and CDR2 YFSETQ. V dropped 4 bases and J dropped 4; count of bases not matched to a gene: 8. The CDR3 sequence is CASSATGGGGTEAFF. CDR3 bases: TGCGCCAGCAGCGCCACAGGGGGCGGGGGCACTGAAGCTTTCTTT.

The rearrangement uses TRBV9 and TRBJ1-4; D is unclear. The CDR3 runs 16 residues. The V end was cut by 4 bases, the J end by 5 bases, with 18 bases between. Per the germline V gene, CDR1 is SGDLS and CDR2 is YYNGEE. As DNA, the CDR3 is TGTGCCAGCAGCCCCCGGGCCCTTCTGGGAAATGAAAAACTGTTTTTT. Its translation is CASSPRALLGNEKLFF.

This chain joins TRBV28 and TRBJ1-1; D unclear. This CDR3 comprises 15 residues. The germline V gene has CDR1 MDHEN and CDR2 SYDVKM. Deletions cut 6 bases from V and 4 bases from J, with 18 bases between. The CDR3 is CASSLGGRVSTEAFF. The DNA of the CDR3 is TGTGCCAGCAGCCTCGGCGGAAGGGTGAGCACTGAAGCTTTCTTT.

The sample holds one count of this clone. The chain links TRBV18 to TRBJ2-2; D is undetermined. Trimming left V 1 base short and J 1 base short, with 7 bases between. CDR3 length: 15 residues. Germline values: CDR1 KGHSH, CDR2 LQKENI. In DNA form, the CDR3 reads TGTGCCAGCTCACCACGCCAGAAGAACACCGGGGAGCTGTTTTTT. Protein: CASSPRQKNTGELFF.

This chain connects TRBV15 to TRBJ1-3; TRBD1 might be the D (5 bases). The germline gives CDR1 LNHNV, CDR2 YYDKDF (reference sequence). The CDR3 is 16 amino acids. V lost 5 bases and J lost 0, with 14 bases in between. The CDR3 reads CATSGRDSSSGNTIYF. The CDR3 DNA reads TGTGCCACCAGCGGACGGGACTCGAGCTCTGGAAACACCATATATTTT.

This clone was counted a few times. This chain joins TRBV9 and TRBJ2-1; D gene ambiguous. Germline assignment: CDR1 SGDLS and CDR2 YYNGEE. CDR3 length: 16 residues. V was pared by 7 bases and J by 0 bases, with 17 bases between. The CDR3 reads CASGGSMPDSYNEQFF. In DNA, the CDR3 is TGTGCCAGCGGCGGTTCAATGCCGGACTCCTACAATGAGCAGTTCTTC.

The chain recombines TRBV6-4 with TRBJ2-1; possibly TRBD1 or TRBD2 for D (6 bases each). The CDR3 is 15 amino acids. V was clipped by 0 bases and J by 8 bases, with 14 bases between them. CDR1 is MRHNA, CDR2 SNTAGT, per germline. The CDR3 here is CASSDSGGASDEQFF. The CDR3 DNA sequence: TGTGCCAGCAGTGACTCGGGGGGCGCTTCGGATGAGCAGTTCTTC.

The gene calls are TRBV6-5 and TRBJ1-5; D perhaps matches TRBD1 (6 bases). Germline CDR1 is MNHEY and CDR2 is SVGAGI. V was clipped by 2 bases and J by 6 bases, with 11 bases between them. This CDR3 region has 14 residues. CDR3 nucleotides: TGTGCCAGCAGTTACCAACAGGGCCGTCAGCCCCAGCATTTT. It encodes CASSYQQGRQPQHF.

J is TRBJ1-4 and V is TRBV7-2, with no clear D. Trimming removed 5 bases from V and 14 bases from J, with 15 bases in between. Germline-derived CDR1 and CDR2 are SGHTA and FQGNSA. This CDR3 is 12 amino acids long. The CDR3 spells CASSPTERALFF. CDR3 nucleotide sequence: TGTGCCAGCAGCCCGACGGAGCGAGCGCTGTTTTTT.

The V and J genes are TRBV6-6 and TRBJ2-5; 8 bases agree with TRBD1. V lost 6 bases to trimming and J lost 2 bases; unmatched junction nucleotides: 8. This CDR3 is 15 amino acids long. Germline lookup yields CDR1 MNHNY and CDR2 SVGAGI (reference sequence). The CDR3 spells CASRRTGLGQETQYF. DNA for the CDR3: TGTGCCAGCAGGCGGACAGGGCTGGGGCAAGAGACCCAGTACTTC.

The rearrangement links TRBV7-2 to TRBJ1-5, with TRBD1 identical over 10 bases. V shed 3 bases, J shed 4 bases, and the junction held 0 bases outside the gene matches. In germline, CDR1 is SGHTA, CDR2 FQGNSA. This CDR3 is 14 amino acids long. The CDR3 here is CASSLDRGNQPQHF. Written as DNA, the CDR3 is TGTGCCAGCAGCTTGGACAGGGGGAATCAGCCCCAGCATTTT. Using reference TRBV7-2 and TRBJ1-5 for the parts outside the CDR3, the full variable domain is GAGVSQSPSNKVTEKGKDVELRCDPISGHTALYWYRQSLGQGLEFLIYFQGNSAPDKSGLPSDRFSAERTGGSVSTLTIQRTQQEDSAVYLCASSLDRGNQPQHFGDGTRLSIL.

This rearrangement joins TRBV28 to TRBJ1-6; TRBD1 agrees at 9 bases. Looked up from germline, CDR1 is MDHEN and CDR2 is SYDVKM. The CDR3 covers 17 residues. J gave up 4 bases and V 3 bases, and 7 bases lay outside the gene matches. DNA for the CDR3: TGTGCCAGCAGTTTTCTTACAGGGGGCGGTTATAATTCACCCCTCCACTTT. This sequence encodes CASSFLTGGGYNSPLHF.

This clone was counted a single time. In DNA, the CDR3 is TGCGCCAGCAGCTTAGCGGGGATGAACAATGAGCAGTTCTTC. Its translation is CASSLAGMNNEQFF. The genes are TRBV5-1 and TRBJ2-1; 7 bases are a match to TRBD2. The CDR3 is 14 amino acids. CDR1 is SGHRS and CDR2 is YFSETQ in the germline V gene. Unmatched junction bases numbered 4, after V lost 2 bases and J lost 5 bases.

This chain joins TRBV27 and TRBJ2-7, with 9 bases that match TRBD1. The V gene's germline CDR1 is MNHEY and CDR2 SMNVEV (reference sequence). This CDR3 has 16 amino acids. The ends lost 3 bases at V and 3 bases at J; junction bases unmatched: 9. The CDR3 DNA follows: TGTGCCAGCAGTTTGGGGGGGACAGGGATGGTCTACGAGCAGTACTTC. Protein product: CASSLGGTGMVYEQYF.

V is TRBV30 and J is TRBJ1-3; D unresolved. This CDR3 is 15 amino acids long. Trimming shortened V by 0 bases and J by 0 bases, and 9 bases separated the two germline ends. Germline loops: CDR1 GTSNPN, CDR2 SVGIG (reference sequence). This CDR3 is CAWSVRRYSGNTIYF. The CDR3 DNA sequence: TGTGCCTGGAGTGTAAGGAGATACTCTGGAAACACCATATATTTT. Full variable domain (outside the CDR3, taken from reference TRBV30 and TRBJ1-3): SQTIHQWPATLVQPVGSPLSLECTVEGTSNPNLYWYRQAAGRGLQLLFYSVGIGQISSEVPQNLSASRPQDRQFILSSKKLLLSDSGFYLCAWSVRRYSGNTIYFGEGSWLTVV.

J is TRBJ1-4 and V is TRBV6-6; D not resolved. V lost 8 bases and J 6 bases, leaving 19 bases between the germline ends. There are 15 residues in the CDR3. The V gene's germline CDR1 is MNHNY and CDR2 SVGAGI (reference sequence). In nucleotides, the CDR3 is TGTGCCAGCCTTTCCCCCGGAGGGCGGGATGAAAAACTGTTTTTT. Translation: CASLSPGGRDEKLFF.

V gene TRBV27 combines with J gene TRBJ2-1, with 7 nucleotides matching TRBD2. V gave up 4 bases and J gave up 12 bases; unmatched junction bases: 9. Germline assignment: CDR1 MNHEY and CDR2 SMNVEV (reference sequence). The CDR3 loop spans 13 amino acids. The CDR3 region is CASSSGRTKGQFF. The DNA of the CDR3 is TGTGCCAGCAGTTCCGGGAGGACGAAAGGGCAGTTCTTC.

The sample holds a few counts of this clone. This chain connects TRBV30 to TRBJ1-5; no clear D. The germline CDR1 and CDR2 sequences are GTSNPN and SVGIG (reference sequence). This CDR3 comprises 14 residues. Trimming removed 1 base at V and 4 bases at J, with 11 bases between. The CDR3 loop is CAWSAGSPNQPQHF. CDR3 nucleotide sequence: TGTGCCTGGAGTGCAGGAAGTCCGAATCAGCCCCAGCATTTT.

The gene calls are TRBV2 and TRBJ1-2; no clear D gene. In germline, CDR1 is SNHLY, CDR2 FYNNEI. V lost 5 bases and J 4 bases, leaving 14 bases between the germline ends. The CDR3 runs 14 residues. Written as DNA, the CDR3 is TGTGCCAGCAGTTACTTAGCAGGAGCCTATGGCTACACCTTC. Its translation is CASSYLAGAYGYTF.

The chain couples TRBV28 to TRBJ1-1, with a possible D match to TRBD1 (5 bases). Per germline, CDR1 MDHEN and CDR2 SYDVKM. This CDR3 is 12 amino acids long. The V gene lost 2 bases and the J gene lost 7 bases, with 8 bases spanning the gap. The CDR3 DNA reads as TGTGCCAGCAGTTTAACAGGCATTGAAGCTTTCTTT. Translation gives CASSLTGIEAFF.

The chain carries TRBV2 and TRBJ1-5; D ambiguous. V was trimmed by 6 bases and J by 1 base, leaving 1 base between them. The germline gives CDR1 SNHLY, CDR2 FYNNEI. The CDR3 loop spans 11 amino acids. This CDR3 is CASRSNQPQHF. CDR3 nucleotides: TGTGCCAGCAGGAGCAATCAGCCCCAGCATTTT.

The V gene is TRBV7-2, the J gene TRBJ1-2; tentatively, D is TRBD1 (5 bases). The CDR3 contains 14 residues. Trimming removed 4 bases from V and 7 bases from J, with 16 bases in between. Germline CDR1 and CDR2: SGHTA and FQGNSA. The CDR3 region is CASSSASRDSGYTF. The CDR3 DNA follows: TGTGCCAGCAGCTCGGCGTCCAGGGATAGTGGCTACACCTTC.

The genes are TRBV6-5 and TRBJ1-2; a weak D match, TRBD1 (5 bases). The CDR3 runs 15 residues. Looked up from germline, CDR1 is MNHEY and CDR2 is SVGAGI. V was clipped by 1 base and J by 4 bases, with 13 bases between them. The CDR3 protein is CASSYWDGRGYGYTF. CDR3 sequence (DNA): TGTGCCAGCAGTTACTGGGACGGGAGGGGCTATGGCTACACCTTC.

The rearrangement uses TRBV27 and TRBJ2-7, with D maybe TRBD1 (6 bases). The CDR3 runs to 15 residues. The V gene's germline CDR1 is MNHEY and CDR2 SMNVEV (reference sequence). V dropped 2 bases and J dropped 2 bases, with 13 bases sitting between them. The CDR3 coding sequence is TGTGCCAGCAGTTTACAGGGGATGGGGACCTACGAGCAGTACTTC. Translated: CASSLQGMGTYEQYF.

This rearrangement joins TRBV4-2 to TRBJ2-7, with TRBD2 as a possible D gene (6 bases). The CDR3 consists of 17 residues. The germline CDR1 and CDR2 sequences are LGHNA and YNFKEQ. V lost 1 base, J lost 4 bases, and 20 bases lay in between. DNA for the CDR3: TGTGCCAGCAGCCAAGGGATTTTCGGCGGGACCGGGTACGAGCAGTACTTC. Translation: CASSQGIFGGTGYEQYF.

This chain links TRBV19 with TRBJ1-5; D is uncertain. Germline V gives CDR1 LNHDA, CDR2 SQIVND (reference sequence). The CDR3 contains 14 residues. Between the trimmed V and J ends, which lost 8 bases and 4 bases, there was a span of 15 bases. CDR3 loop: CASSRTNRNQPQHF. CDR3 nucleotides: TGTGCCAGTTCCCGAACTAACAGAAATCAGCCCCAGCATTTT. Combining the CDR3 with reference TRBV19 and TRBJ1-5 gives the whole variable domain DGGITQSPKYLFRKEGQNVTLSCEQNLNHDAMYWYRQDPGQGLRLIYYSQIVNDFQKGDIAEGYSVSREKKESFPLTVTSAQKNPTAFYLCASSRTNRNQPQHFGDGTRLSIL.